This record looks at one T cell receptor (beta chain) sequence and its context. This sample was included in a study of sequential checkpoint blockade in melanoma. Background on the study: Arm A got nivolumab then ipilimumab; arm B the reverse, 1:1.

The germline V gene encodes CDR1 LNHDA and CDR2 SQIVND (reference sequence). The CDR3 totals 15 residues. This table comes from immunoSEQ multiplex PCR, and its TCRdb copy is limited to in-frame clones, with some not included. This sample carries roughly 12,000 clones, about 65% of them seen once, and the ten largest clones take about 20%. Sample treatment: randomized to nivolumab then ipilimumab (arm A) or the reverse (arm B). Live CD3+CD8+ CD19− CD56− cells were sorted from PBMCs. The chain is built from TRBV19 and TRBJ2-5; maybe TRBD2 (6 bases). The J call may be incorrect, as the DNA end agrees better with TRBJ2-7. The TCR comes from a human donor with melanoma. The source was CD8+ T cells sorted from blood (inferred from file names), collected from a patient given nivolumab and ipilimumab in sequence. CDR3 bases: TGTGCCAGTAGTATGTGGGGGGATAATATCTACGAGCAGTACTTC. Its protein product is CASSMWGDNIYEQYF.